These 9 T cell receptor beta chains share one sample of origin, sequenced in a study of blood T cell repertoires in COVID-19. The repertoire was sequenced with immunoSEQ multiplex PCR; TCRdb's copy has only in-frame clones and lacks some. Here the sample spans about 160,000 clones, under 85% being singletons. Sequences were obtained from peripheral blood. The origin of the receptors is a man aged 70 or older with acute or convalescent COVID-19.

The CDR3 here is CASRPPRQTPNEKLFF. CDR3 coding DNA: TGTGCCAGCAGGCCCCCCCGACAGACTCCGAATGAAAAACTGTTTTTT. The V gene is TRBV6-6, the J gene TRBJ1-4, with D tentatively TRBD1 (5 bases). V was trimmed by 6 bases and J by 5 bases, leaving 19 bases between them. The CDR3 is 16 residues long. Germline CDR1 is MNHNY and CDR2 is SVGAGI (reference sequence).

This clone showed up many times. The rearrangement joins TRBV19 to TRBJ2-5; TRBD2 agrees at 11 bases. Germline V gene data show CDR1 as LNHDA and CDR2 as SQIVND (reference sequence). There are 15 residues in the CDR3. V shed 6 bases and J 5 bases; nucleotides not matched to a gene: 8. The CDR3 protein is CASSQLAGGFETQYF. CDR3 bases: TGTGCCAGTAGCCAGCTAGCGGGAGGTTTTGAGACCCAGTACTTC. The complete variable domain, with remaining parts taken from reference TRBV19 and TRBJ2-5, reads DGGITQSPKYLFRKEGQNVTLSCEQNLNHDAMYWYRQDPGQGLRLIYYSQIVNDFQKGDIAEGYSVSREKKESFPLTVTSAQKNPTAFYLCASSQLAGGFETQYFGPGTRLLVL.

The rearrangement uses TRBV9 and TRBJ2-7, with 10 nucleotides matching TRBD2. J lost 2 bases, V lost 4 bases, and 3 bases had no gene match. CDR1 and CDR2 from the germline V gene are SGDLS and YYNGEE. This CDR3 has 14 amino acids. The CDR3 reads CASSISGGAYEQYF. CDR3 nucleotide sequence: TGTGCCAGCAGCATAAGCGGGGGGGCCTACGAGCAGTACTTC.

This chain connects TRBV20-1 to TRBJ1-1, with TRBD1 as a possible D gene (6 bases). Germline V gene sequence: CDR1 DFQATT, CDR2 SNEGSKA (reference sequence). The V and J ends lost 3 bases and 4 bases respectively, with 18 bases between them. The CDR3 length is 15 residues. CDR3 amino acids: CSASHQGQWGTEAFF. The CDR3 DNA is TGCAGTGCTAGTCACCAGGGGCAGTGGGGCACTGAAGCTTTCTTT.

The DNA for the CDR3 is TGCGCCAGCAGCTTGGGAGAGGCTGAAGCTTTCTTT. Encoded protein: CASSLGEAEAFF. The chain carries TRBV5-1 and TRBJ1-1; no reliable D call. The CDR3 loop spans 12 amino acids. Per germline, CDR1 SGHRS and CDR2 YFSETQ. With 0 bases removed from V and 6 bases from J, the gap between germline ends came to 6 bases.

The genes are TRBV6-1 and TRBJ1-2; 10 bases are a match to TRBD1. Germline CDR1 reads MNHNS; CDR2 reads SASEGT. This CDR3 is built from 17 residues. The trim removed 3 bases at V and 3 bases at J, leaving 10 bases unmatched. Written as DNA, the CDR3 is TGTGCCAGCAGTGACCAATCGACAGGGGGCCTTTACTATGGCTACACCTTC. Translated: CASSDQSTGGLYYGYTF.

This chain connects TRBV11-2 to TRBJ2-1; a weak D match, TRBD2 (5 bases). Germline V gives CDR1 SGHAT, CDR2 FQNNGV. Trimming removed 5 bases from V and 10 bases from J, with 12 bases in between. The CDR3 has 12 amino acids. DNA of the CDR3: TGTGCCAGCAGCCCCCGGGGTTCAGAGCAGTTCTTC. It codes for CASSPRGSEQFF.

The J gene is TRBJ2-5, the V gene TRBV15; weak D call: TRBD1 (6 bases). V lost 5 bases to trimming and J lost 5 bases, with 15 bases between them. The CDR3 is 14 amino acids. Germline V CDR1 and CDR2: LNHNV, YYDKDF (reference sequence). In DNA form, the CDR3 reads TGTGCCACCAGCGCTGAGGGGGACGAGGAGACCCAGTACTTC. Protein product: CATSAEGDEETQYF.

This clone came up a few times. This chain uses TRBV6-5 with TRBJ1-2, with 8 bases aligning to TRBD1. CDR1 MNHEY and CDR2 SVGAGI come from the germline V gene. The length of the CDR3 is 16 residues. The V gene end was trimmed by 4 bases and the J gene end by 6 bases; junction bases not matched to a gene: 13. The chain's CDR3 is CASSSPGQASLDGYTF. CDR3 in DNA: TGTGCCAGCAGTTCACCGGGACAGGCCTCATTGGATGGCTACACCTTC.